This TCR beta chain is drawn from a study of cytomegalovirus exposure and HLA in healthy donors. Germline V gives CDR1 LNHDA, CDR2 SQIVND (reference sequence). This CDR3 is built from 15 residues. The V and J ends lost 2 bases and 4 bases respectively, with 12 bases between them. Findings of the study overall: Later, TCR association rates were found to vary by HLA locus, highest for DRB1 and lowest for HLA-C. The study dropped some indistinguishable V segments, TRBV6-2 and TRBV6-3 among them. The HLA-A and HLA-B alleles of most subjects were reportedly predicted accurately from TCR beta sequences.

This clone showed up just a few times. Its specificity is not known. PCR involved 60 Vbeta and 13 Jbeta primers. Assay used: immunoSEQ multiplex PCR; TCRdb lists only in-frame clones, some missing. The sample lists around 98,000 clones; about four fifths were seen once. The TCR comes from a human donor in good health. The chain employs TRBV19 and TRBJ1-5; D ambiguous. The specimen sequenced was PBMCs. DNA for the CDR3: TGTGCCAGTAGTATAATGGAGTCAGCTAATCAGCCCCAGCATTTT. It specifies CASSIMESANQPQHF.